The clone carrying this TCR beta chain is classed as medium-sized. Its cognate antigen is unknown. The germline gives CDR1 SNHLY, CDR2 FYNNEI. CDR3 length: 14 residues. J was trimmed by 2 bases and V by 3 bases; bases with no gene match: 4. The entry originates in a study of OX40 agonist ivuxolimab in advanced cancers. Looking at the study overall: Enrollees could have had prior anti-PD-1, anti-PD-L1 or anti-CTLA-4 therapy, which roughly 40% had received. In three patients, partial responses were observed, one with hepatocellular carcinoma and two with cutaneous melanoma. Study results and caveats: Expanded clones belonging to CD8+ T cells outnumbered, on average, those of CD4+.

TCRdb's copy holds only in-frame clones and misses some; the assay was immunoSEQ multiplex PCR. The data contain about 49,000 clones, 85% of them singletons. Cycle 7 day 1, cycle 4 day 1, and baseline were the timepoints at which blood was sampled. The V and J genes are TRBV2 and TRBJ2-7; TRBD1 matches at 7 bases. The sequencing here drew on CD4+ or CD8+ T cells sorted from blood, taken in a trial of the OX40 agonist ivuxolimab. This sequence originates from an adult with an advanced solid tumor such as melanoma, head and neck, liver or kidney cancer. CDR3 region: CASSDGDRAYEQYF. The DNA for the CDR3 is TGTGCCAGCAGTGATGGGGACAGAGCCTACGAGCAGTACTTC.